This T cell receptor (beta chain) is from a study of beta chain features in type 1 diabetes. This clone was observed a few times. The sequenced template was cDNA made from the entire isolated RNA. Assay: immunoSEQ multiplex PCR; the TCRdb copy retains only in-frame clones and omits some. The sample yields about 220,000 clones, 11% seen once. This CDR3 comprises 12 residues. Trimming removed 0 bases at V and 9 bases at J, with 9 bases between. Germline loops: CDR1 GTSNPN, CDR2 SVGIG (reference sequence). This clonotype was sampled from a man aged 18 to 30 in good health. Material: central memory CD4+ T cells from blood. The chain recombines TRBV30 with TRBJ2-1; no definite D call. CDR3 residues: CAWSVQPGEQFF. The CDR3, as DNA: TGTGCCTGGAGTGTACAACCGGGTGAGCAGTTCTTC.